Listed here are 9 T cell receptor beta chains from one sample, sequenced in a study of HIV-infected children after antiretroviral therapy interruption. Treatment here: PENTA 11 planned treatment interruption arm or continuous ART arm. The TCR library was built from RNA with a 3' RACE protocol and unique molecular identifiers. Via MiXCR, TCRdb re-called the 3' RACE reads, giving one row per CDR3 protein. This table holds around 40,000 distinct CDR3 sequences, approximately 7% found once. The material was CD45RA+ CD4+ T cells from PBMCs, pooled from several time points, obtained from a donor given antiretroviral therapy, either interrupted or continuous. Subset indicated: naive CD4+ CD45RA+ CD45RO- T cells. The receptors originated from a pool of human donors with HIV.

This clonotype was detected only a few times. V is TRBV28 and J is TRBJ2-3; D call uncertain. V lost 4 bases, J lost 6 bases, and 14 bases lay in between. The CDR3 has 14 amino acids. Germline lookup yields CDR1 MDHEN and CDR2 SYDVKM. As DNA, the CDR3 is TGTGCCAGCAGTTCCTCCCCCCGGGTGGATACGCAGTATTTT. Encoded protein: CASSSSPRVDTQYF.

This clonotype was seen at least ten times. The V call is TRBV6-6, the J call TRBJ2-7; D call uncertain. This CDR3 region has 15 residues. Trimming took 8 bases from V and 10 from J, leaving 27 bases between them. Looked up from germline, CDR1 is MNHNY and CDR2 is SVGAGI (reference sequence). Here the CDR3 reads CASGDAWVLSYEQYF. The CDR3 bases are TGTGCCAGCGGTGATGCATGGGTCCTCTCCTATGAACAGTACTTC.

This clonotype came up many times. This chain uses TRBV15 with TRBJ2-1, with D possibly TRBD2 on 7 matching bases. CDR3 length: 14 amino acids. Trimming pared 8 bases from V and 7 bases from J, leaving 18 bases between. Germline V gives CDR1 LNHNV, CDR2 YYDKDF (reference sequence). Here the CDR3 DNA reads TGTGCCACCTCCATAGGGGGGGGGCTAAATGAGCAGTTCTTC. Protein sequence: CATSIGGGLNEQFF.

This clonotype appeared many times. The rearrangement links TRBV10-3 to TRBJ2-1, with 9 bases fitting TRBD1. Germline V gene sequence: CDR1 ENHRY, CDR2 SYGVKD. Unmatched junction bases numbered 4, after V lost 4 bases and J lost 6 bases. The CDR3 length is 14 residues. CDR3 nucleotides: TGTGCCATCAGTGCTGGGACAGGGAGCAATGAGCAGTTCTTC. It translates to CAISAGTGSNEQFF.

This clonotype appeared many times. Sequence at one end of the junction differs from germline and may be a read error. J is TRBJ1-1 and V is TRBV23-1; 7 bases are a match to TRBD1. TRBV23-1 carries the ORF label, with uncertain function. CDR3 length: 13 residues. In DNA, the CDR3 is TGTGCCAGCAGTTCACAGGGGAACACAGAAGTCTTCTTT. Protein sequence: CASSSQGNTEVFF.

As to this clonotype: Given the absence of the conserved phenylalanine or tryptophan at the CDR3 end, a read error is likely. The DNA is omitted, as the CDR3 cannot be located on it reliably, and the CDR3 follows TCRdb's listing. The chain joins TRBV19 to TRBJ2-3. The CDR3 extends over 9 residues, inclusive of both ends. Germline lookup yields CDR1 LNHDA and CDR2 SQIVND (reference sequence). The CDR3: CATRHLVFT.

This clonotype occurred many times. This rearrangement joins TRBV4-3 to TRBJ2-1; TRBD1 is a possible D gene (5 bases). The germline V gene encodes CDR1 LGHNA and CDR2 YSLEER. The CDR3 has 17 amino acids. Trimming shortened V by 4 bases and J by 1 base, and 17 bases separated the two germline ends. The CDR3 DNA sequence: TGCGCCAGCAGCCCGGGCGAGACAGCTGGGTCCTACAATGAGCAGTTCTTC. This sequence encodes CASSPGETAGSYNEQFF.

The chain is built from TRBV5-1 and TRBJ2-3; no firm D call. Germline V gives CDR1 SGHRS, CDR2 YFSETQ. The CDR3 runs to 14 residues. V was clipped by 0 bases and J by 2 bases, with 7 bases between them. The CDR3 nucleotides read TGCGCCAGCAGCTTGGAGGTTGTCACAGATACGCAGTATTTT. As protein: CASSLEVVTDTQYF.

In this sample, this clonotype turned up a few times. The rearrangement uses TRBV5-6 and TRBJ1-3; no reliable D call. The V end was cut by 4 bases, the J end by 0 bases, with 11 bases between. This CDR3 is 15 amino acids long. The V gene's germline CDR1 is SGHDT and CDR2 YYEEEE. The CDR3 protein is CASSLGPSSGNTIYF. The DNA for the CDR3 is TGTGCCAGCAGCCTCGGACCGAGCTCTGGAAACACCATATATTTT.